What follows describes a single T cell receptor (beta chain). Antigen specificity is unknown. The sample's treatment: oral pan-JAK inhibitor, 5-10 mg twice daily. Investigators isolated RNA and reverse transcribed it into cDNA to act as the sequencing template. The data were produced by immunoSEQ multiplex PCR, yet TCRdb's version contains in-frame clones alone and is incomplete. Among 35,000 to 45,000 clones listed, roughly 92% were seen once. This CDR3 comprises 17 residues. The V end was cut by 0 bases, the J end by 2 bases, with 15 bases between. Germline V gene data show CDR1 as MGHRA and CDR2 as YSYEKL. These data are taken from a study of CD8+ T cells in alopecia areata. Whole-study results and caveats: Higher clonality was seen in lesional scalp than in normal scalp, especially in alopecia totalis/universalis. Researchers reported that TCR sharing among patients proved less clear than in mice, possibly HLA-linked.

The material was CD8+ T cells sorted from blood, obtained at week 24, from a patient treated with tofacitinib. The V gene is TRBV4-1, the J gene TRBJ2-3; D remains unclear. This TCR was sampled from a human donor with alopecia areata. The CDR3 DNA sequence: TGCGCCAGCAGCCAAGATCCCCCGATATACGACACAGATACGCAGTATTTT. Protein: CASSQDPPIYDTDTQYF.